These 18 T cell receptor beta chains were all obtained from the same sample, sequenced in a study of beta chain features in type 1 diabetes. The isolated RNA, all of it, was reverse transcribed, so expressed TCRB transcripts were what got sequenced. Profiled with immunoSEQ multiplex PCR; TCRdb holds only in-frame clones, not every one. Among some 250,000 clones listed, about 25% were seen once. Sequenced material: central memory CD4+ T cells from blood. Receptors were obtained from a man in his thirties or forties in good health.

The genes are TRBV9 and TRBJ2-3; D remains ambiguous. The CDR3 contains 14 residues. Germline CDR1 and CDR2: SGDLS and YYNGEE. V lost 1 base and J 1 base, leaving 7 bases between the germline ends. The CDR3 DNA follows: TGTGCCAGCAGCGTACGACAAGGCACAGATACGCAGTATTTT. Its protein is CASSVRQGTDTQYF.

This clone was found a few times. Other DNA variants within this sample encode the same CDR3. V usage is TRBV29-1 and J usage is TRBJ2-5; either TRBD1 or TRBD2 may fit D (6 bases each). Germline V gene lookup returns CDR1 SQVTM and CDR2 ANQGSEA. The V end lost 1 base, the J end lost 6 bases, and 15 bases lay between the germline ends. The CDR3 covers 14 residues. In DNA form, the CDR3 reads TGCAGCGTTGAAGTGTGGGGGGCACTGAAGACCCAGTACTTC. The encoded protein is CSVEVWGALKTQYF.

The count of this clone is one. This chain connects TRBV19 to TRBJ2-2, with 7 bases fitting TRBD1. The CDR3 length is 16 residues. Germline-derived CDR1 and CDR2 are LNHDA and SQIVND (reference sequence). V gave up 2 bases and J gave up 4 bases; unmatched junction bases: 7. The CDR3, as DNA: TGTGCCAGTAGTATATCCGGGACAGTCCCCACCGGGGAGCTGTTTTTT. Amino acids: CASSISGTVPTGELFF.

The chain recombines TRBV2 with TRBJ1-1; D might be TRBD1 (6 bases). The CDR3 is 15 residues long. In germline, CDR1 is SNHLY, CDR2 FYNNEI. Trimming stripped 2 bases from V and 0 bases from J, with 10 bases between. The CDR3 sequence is CASSESGQMNTEAFF. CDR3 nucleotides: TGTGCCAGCAGTGAAAGCGGACAGATGAACACTGAAGCTTTCTTT. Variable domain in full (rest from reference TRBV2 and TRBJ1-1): EPEVTQTPSHQVTQMGQEVILRCVPISNHLYFYWYRQILGQKVEFLVSFYNNEISEKSEIFDDQFSVERPDGSNFTLKIRSTKLEDSAMYFCASSESGQMNTEAFFGQGTRLTVV.

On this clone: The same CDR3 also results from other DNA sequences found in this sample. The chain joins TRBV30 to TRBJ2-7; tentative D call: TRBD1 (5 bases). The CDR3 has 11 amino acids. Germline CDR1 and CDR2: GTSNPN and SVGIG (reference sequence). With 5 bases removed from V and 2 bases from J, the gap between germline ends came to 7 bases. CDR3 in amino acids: CAWSTAYEQYF. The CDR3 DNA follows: TGTGCCTGGTCGACAGCCTACGAGCAGTACTTC.

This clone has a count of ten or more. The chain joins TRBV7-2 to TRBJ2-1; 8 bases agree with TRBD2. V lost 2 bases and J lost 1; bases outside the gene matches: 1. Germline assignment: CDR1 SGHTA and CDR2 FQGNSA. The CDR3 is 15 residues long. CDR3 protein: CASSLIAGSYNEQFF. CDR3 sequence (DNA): TGTGCCAGCAGCTTAATAGCGGGGTCCTACAATGAGCAGTTCTTC.

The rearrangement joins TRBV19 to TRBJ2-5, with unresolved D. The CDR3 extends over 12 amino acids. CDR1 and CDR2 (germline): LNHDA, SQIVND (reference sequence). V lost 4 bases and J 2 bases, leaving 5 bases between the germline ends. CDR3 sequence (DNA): TGTGCCAGTAGTAACTTTCAAGAGACCCAGTACTTC. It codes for CASSNFQETQYF.

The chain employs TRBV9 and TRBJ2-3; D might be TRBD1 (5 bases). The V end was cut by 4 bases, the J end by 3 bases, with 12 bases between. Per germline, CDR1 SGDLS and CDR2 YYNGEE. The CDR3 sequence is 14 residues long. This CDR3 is CASSTDKGTDTQYF. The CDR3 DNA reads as TGTGCCAGCAGCACGGACAAAGGTACAGATACGCAGTATTTT.

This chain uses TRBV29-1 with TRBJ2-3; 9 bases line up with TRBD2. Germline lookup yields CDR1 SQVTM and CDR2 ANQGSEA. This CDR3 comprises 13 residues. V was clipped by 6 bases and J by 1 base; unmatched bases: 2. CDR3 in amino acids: CSVLAGRTDTQYF. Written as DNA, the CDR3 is TGCAGCGTGCTAGCGGGACGCACAGATACGCAGTATTTT.

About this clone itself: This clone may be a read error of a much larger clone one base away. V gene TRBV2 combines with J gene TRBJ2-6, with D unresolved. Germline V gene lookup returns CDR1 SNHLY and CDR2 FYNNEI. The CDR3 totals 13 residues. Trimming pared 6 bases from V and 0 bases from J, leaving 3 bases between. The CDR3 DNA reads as TGTGCCAGCAGGGGCTCTGGGGCCAACGTCCTGACTTTC. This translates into CASRGSGANVLTF.

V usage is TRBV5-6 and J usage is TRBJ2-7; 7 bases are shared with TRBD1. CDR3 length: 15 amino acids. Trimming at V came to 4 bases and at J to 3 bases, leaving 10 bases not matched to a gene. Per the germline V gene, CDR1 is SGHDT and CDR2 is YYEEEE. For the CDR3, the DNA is TGTGCCAGCAGCATTCGGGACAGTCGTAACTACGAGCAGTACTTC. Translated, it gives CASSIRDSRNYEQYF.

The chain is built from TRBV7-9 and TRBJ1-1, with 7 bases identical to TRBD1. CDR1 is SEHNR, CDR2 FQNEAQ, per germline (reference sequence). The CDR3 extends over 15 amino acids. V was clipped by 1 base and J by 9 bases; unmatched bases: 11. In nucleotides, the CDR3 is TGTGCCAGCAGCTTAGAGGGGGCAGGGAGGATGAAAGCTTTCTTT. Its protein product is CASSLEGAGRMKAFF.

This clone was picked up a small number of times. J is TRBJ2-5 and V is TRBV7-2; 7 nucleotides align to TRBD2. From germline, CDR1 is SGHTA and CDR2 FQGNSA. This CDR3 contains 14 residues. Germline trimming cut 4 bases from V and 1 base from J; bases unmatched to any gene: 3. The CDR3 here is CASSYGGTQETQYF. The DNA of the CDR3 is TGTGCCAGCAGCTACGGGGGGACCCAAGAGACCCAGTACTTC.

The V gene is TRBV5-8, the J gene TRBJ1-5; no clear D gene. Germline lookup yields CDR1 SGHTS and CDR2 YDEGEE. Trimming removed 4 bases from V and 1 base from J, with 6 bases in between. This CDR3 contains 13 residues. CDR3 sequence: CASSRVSNQPQHF. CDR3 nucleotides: TGTGCCAGCAGCAGGGTGAGCAATCAGCCCCAGCATTTT. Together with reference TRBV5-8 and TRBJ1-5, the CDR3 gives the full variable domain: EAGVTQSPTHLIKTRGQQATLRCSPISGHTSVYWYQQALGLGLQFLLWYDEGEERNRGNFPPRFSGRQFPNYSSELNVNALELEDSALYLCASSRVSNQPQHFGDGTRLSIL.

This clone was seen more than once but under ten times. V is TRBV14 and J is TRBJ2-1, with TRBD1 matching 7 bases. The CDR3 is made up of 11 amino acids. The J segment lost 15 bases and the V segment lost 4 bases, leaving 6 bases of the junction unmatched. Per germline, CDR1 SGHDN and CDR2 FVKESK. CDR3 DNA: TGTGCCAGCAGCCGACAGGGCCCTCCGTTCTTC. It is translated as CASSRQGPPFF.

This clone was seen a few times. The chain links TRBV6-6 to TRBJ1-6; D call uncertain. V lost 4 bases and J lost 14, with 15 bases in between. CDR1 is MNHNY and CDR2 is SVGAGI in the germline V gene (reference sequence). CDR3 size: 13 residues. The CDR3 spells CASSSAPSSTLHF. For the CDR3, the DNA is TGTGCCAGCAGTTCAGCGCCTTCTTCCACCCTCCACTTT.

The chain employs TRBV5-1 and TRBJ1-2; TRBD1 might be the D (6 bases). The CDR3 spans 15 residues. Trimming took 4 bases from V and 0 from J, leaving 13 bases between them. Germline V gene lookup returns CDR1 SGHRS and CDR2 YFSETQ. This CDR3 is CASSPGQSSNYGYTF. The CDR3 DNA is TGCGCCAGCAGCCCCGGACAGAGCTCTAACTATGGCTACACCTTC.

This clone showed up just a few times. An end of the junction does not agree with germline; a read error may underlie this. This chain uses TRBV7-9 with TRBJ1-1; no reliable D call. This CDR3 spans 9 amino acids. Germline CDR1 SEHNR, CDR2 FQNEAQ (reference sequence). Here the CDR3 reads CASSLNGTF. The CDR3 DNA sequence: TGTGCCAGCAGCTTAAACGGAACCTTT.